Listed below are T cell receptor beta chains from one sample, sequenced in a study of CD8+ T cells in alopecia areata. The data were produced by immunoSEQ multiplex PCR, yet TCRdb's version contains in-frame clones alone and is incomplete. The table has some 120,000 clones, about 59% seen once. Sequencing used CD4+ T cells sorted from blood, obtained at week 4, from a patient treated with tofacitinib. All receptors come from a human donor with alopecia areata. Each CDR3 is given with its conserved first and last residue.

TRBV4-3	CASSRDKETQYF
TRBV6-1	CASSDTSARRETQYF
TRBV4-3	CASSQDRLGWNENIQYF
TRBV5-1	CASSLFQPPYNEQFF
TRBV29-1	CSVGTGGSKDTQYF
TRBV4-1	CASSDPHGELFF
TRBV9	CASSPRTSSDTQYF
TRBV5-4	CASSFDSYGYTF
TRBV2	CASSEIRGATYGYTF
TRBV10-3	CAISDGRGLAGELFF
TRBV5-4	CASSTPGTGQSYEQYF
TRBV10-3	CATRRVSNEQYF
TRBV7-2	CASSLMGFSYEQYF
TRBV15	CATGDSSGNTIYF
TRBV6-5	CASSYEGIDGYTF
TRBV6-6	CASSYLPTANTEAFF
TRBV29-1	CSVVAQVDTQYF
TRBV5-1	CASGGYNTDTQYF
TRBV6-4	CASSGDRTQPQHF
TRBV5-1	CASSLTGGRVYNTEAFF
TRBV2	CASSDRPGSYTF
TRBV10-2	CASNLGREVGGETQYF
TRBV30	CAWSSGRTYEQYF
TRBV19	CASSSSGRVDEQFF
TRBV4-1	CASSQDLGDKAAYGGYTF
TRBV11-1	CASSQLVASTEAFF
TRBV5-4	CASSLGSSGRWSYNEQFF
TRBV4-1	CASSQDSGQYTDTQYF
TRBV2	CASGDRNPTGELFF
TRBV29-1	CSGGQGSGNEKLFF
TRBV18	CASSPAGAGANVLTF